The subject of this entry is one TCR beta chain. Its antigen is undetermined. Sequencing used immunoSEQ multiplex PCR; TCRdb keeps in-frame clones, though not all of them. This repertoire shows 1.4 million or so clones, approximately 98.5% found once; its top ten account for around 0.38%. Trimming at V came to 4 bases and at J to 7 bases, leaving 9 bases not matched to a gene. The CDR3 runs 15 residues. Germline V gene sequence: CDR1 GTSNPN, CDR2 SVGIG (reference sequence). The data derive from a study of shared clonotypes between healthy human individuals. Study results and limitations: Donor scarcity curtailed the genetic and exposure-history diversity represented herein.

The clonotype originates from a man aged 25-45 years in good health. This chain connects TRBV30 to TRBJ2-2; 10 nucleotides align to TRBD1. The sequencing input was naive CD4+ T cells sorted from blood. The subset denotes: CD45RA+ positively selected. The CDR3 nucleotides read TGTGCCTGGACTAGACAGGGGGCGCCCCACGGGGAGCTGTTTTTT. Its translation: CAWTRQGAPHGELFF.